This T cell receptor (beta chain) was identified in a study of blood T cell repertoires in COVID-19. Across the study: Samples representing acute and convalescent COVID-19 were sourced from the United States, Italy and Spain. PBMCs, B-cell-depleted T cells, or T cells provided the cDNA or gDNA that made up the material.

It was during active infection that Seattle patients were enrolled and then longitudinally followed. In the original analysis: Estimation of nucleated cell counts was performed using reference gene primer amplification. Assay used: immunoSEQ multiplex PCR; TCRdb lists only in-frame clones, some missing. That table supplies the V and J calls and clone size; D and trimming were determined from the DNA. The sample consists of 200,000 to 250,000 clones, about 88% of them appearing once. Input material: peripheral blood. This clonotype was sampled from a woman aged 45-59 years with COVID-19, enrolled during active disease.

The CDR3, as DNA: TGTGCCAGTAGTATAGATGGGGAGGTCGCCTACAATGAGCAGTTCTTC. Amino acid sequence: CASSIDGEVAYNEQFF. The rearrangement joins TRBV19 to TRBJ2-1; a weak D match, TRBD2 (6 bases). V lost 0 bases and J lost 2, with 11 bases in between. This CDR3 is built from 16 residues. Germline V gene sequence: CDR1 LNHDA, CDR2 SQIVND (reference sequence).